Following are 30 T cell receptor beta chains from one sample sequenced in a study of glioma-infiltrating T cells (dated by TCRdb to 2015 to 2016). The sequencing machine was an Illumina MiSeq. The iRepertoire nested amplicon-rescue multiplex PCR (arm-PCR) platform was used to amplify TCR alpha and beta CDR3 regions from RNA. Using fastp trimming at Q25 and MiXCR clonotype assembly, TCRdb reanalyzed the public sequencing data and kept in-frame beta chains. Every CDR3 protein is listed once, alongside the most common genes and DNA of its rows. Present in this sample are 95,000 to 110,000 distinct CDR3 sequences, around 28% of which were seen just once. The ten largest clones capture 44% of the sample. Sequencing used glioma tissue, nonneoplastic brain tissue, or PBMCs (not recorded which). These receptors were obtained from a human donor with low-grade glioma or glioblastoma, undergoing nonglioma brain surgery, or in good health (not recorded which).

In the case of this clonotype: This may come from a read error, since a much larger clone is one base off. V and J are TRBV6-2 or TRBV6-3 and TRBJ2-7; 8 bases line up with TRBD1. This CDR3 contains 16 residues. The germline V gene has CDR1 MNHEY and CDR2 SVGEGT. The ends lost 6 bases at V and 0 bases at J; junction bases unmatched: 10. The CDR3 loop is CASSQRTGNISYEQYF. Written as DNA, the CDR3 is TGTGCCAGCAGCCAACGGACAGGGAACATCTCCTACGAGCAGTACTTC.

This clonotype has a handful of counts. The chain employs TRBV7-3 and TRBJ2-2, with 8 bases identical to TRBD1. Germline V CDR1 and CDR2: SGHTA, FQGTGA. V trimming: 2 bases; J trimming: 7 bases; junction bases outside the gene matches: 6. CDR3 length equals 15 residues. This CDR3 is CASSLSGQDYGELFF. The CDR3 DNA reads as TGTGCCAGCAGCTTATCGGGACAGGACTACGGGGAGCTGTTTTTT.

Ten or more counts support this clonotype. This rearrangement joins TRBV27 to TRBJ1-1, with D possibly TRBD1 on 5 matching bases. The CDR3 runs to 12 residues. Germline V gene lookup returns CDR1 MNHEY and CDR2 SMNVEV (reference sequence). The germline V and J ends were trimmed by 6 bases and 11 bases, with 16 bases remaining between them. The CDR3 reads CASRTSGFGAFF. CDR3 DNA sequence: TGTGCCAGCAGGACTTCAGGGTTTGGGGCTTTCTTT.

This clonotype was observed once. The rearrangement links TRBV27 to TRBJ1-5; D is unclear. Trimming pared 5 bases from V and 7 bases from J, leaving 12 bases between. The germline gives CDR1 MNHEY, CDR2 SMNVEV (reference sequence). This CDR3 is built from 13 residues. CDR3 region: CASSLKAEQPQHF. The CDR3 bases are TGTGCCAGCAGTCTGAAAGCGGAGCAGCCCCAGCATTTT.

In its sample, this clonotype was seen once. A much larger clone lies one base from this, so it may be a read error. CDR3 in DNA: TGTGCCAGCAGCTTTACAGGGAAAGGGCAGCCCCAGCATTTT. Encoded protein: CASSFTGKGQPQHF. The chain recombines TRBV7-6 with TRBJ1-5, with a possible D match to TRBD1 (6 bases). Trimming left V 3 bases short and J 7 bases short, with 13 bases between. Germline values: CDR1 SGHVS, CDR2 FNYEAQ. This CDR3 has 14 amino acids.

V gene TRBV12-3 or TRBV12-4 combines with J gene TRBJ2-5, with 7 bases that match TRBD2. Trimming at V came to 3 bases and at J to 2 bases, leaving 9 bases not matched to a gene. The CDR3 spans 16 residues. The DNA for the CDR3 is TGTGCCAGCAGTTTCGGGGTAGCGGGCCTTCAAGAGACCCAGTACTTC. It yields the protein CASSFGVAGLQETQYF.

The rearrangement links TRBV2 to TRBJ2-1; TRBD1 matches 11 bases. The germline V gene has CDR1 SNHLY and CDR2 FYNNEI. V gave up 7 bases and J gave up 6 bases; unmatched junction bases: 2. The CDR3 has 13 amino acids. CDR3 sequence (DNA): TGTGCCAGCAAAGGGACAGGGGGCAATGAGCAGTTCTTC. Protein product: CASKGTGGNEQFF.

This clonotype was observed many times. The rearrangement joins TRBV29-1 to TRBJ1-1, with D maybe TRBD1 (5 bases). The germline V and J ends were trimmed by 7 bases and 6 bases, with 12 bases remaining between them. The CDR3 spans 11 residues. Germline loops: CDR1 SQVTM, CDR2 ANQGSEA. The CDR3 coding sequence is TGCAGCGAATACAGGAATGCTGAAGCTTTCTTT. Translated: CSEYRNAEAFF.

This clonotype was counted many times. The chain recombines TRBV4-1 with TRBJ2-7; D possibly matches TRBD1 or TRBD2 (5 bases each). The V end lost 3 bases, the J end lost 2 bases, and 14 bases lay between the germline ends. The CDR3 consists of 15 residues. Germline-derived CDR1 and CDR2 are MGHRA and YSYEKL. CDR3 coding DNA: TGCGCCAGCAGCCAGTCCGGGACGGCAGCCTACGAGCAGTACTTC. Its protein is CASSQSGTAAYEQYF.

The chain recombines TRBV19 with TRBJ1-4, with a weak D call TRBD1 (5 bases). Trimming cost V 5 bases and J 3 bases, with 13 bases left between them. Germline V gene sequence: CDR1 LNHDA, CDR2 SQIVND (reference sequence). There are 15 residues in the CDR3. As DNA, the CDR3 is TGTGCCAGTAGTCCCGACAGTATTTCTAATGAAAAACTGTTTTTT. Translated: CASSPDSISNEKLFF.

This chain connects TRBV2 to TRBJ2-3; the D gene is possibly TRBD1 (6 bases). The V and J ends lost 4 bases and 4 bases respectively, with 12 bases between them. CDR1 and CDR2 from the germline V gene are SNHLY and FYNNEI. The CDR3 has 14 residues. CDR3 region: CASSGIAGADTQYF. The DNA of the CDR3 is TGTGCCAGCAGTGGAATAGCAGGGGCAGATACGCAGTATTTT. The full variable domain, in which reference TRBV2 and TRBJ2-3 provide the parts outside the CDR3, is EPEVTQTPSHQVTQMGQEVILRCVPISNHLYFYWYRQILGQKVEFLVSFYNNEISEKSEIFDDQFSVERPDGSNFTLKIRSTKLEDSAMYFCASSGIAGADTQYFGPGTRLTVL.

This clonotype showed up many times. The gene calls are TRBV19 and TRBJ2-5, with D possibly TRBD2 on 6 matching bases. Germline CDR1 reads LNHDA; CDR2 reads SQIVND (reference sequence). V lost 3 bases, J lost 1 base, and 12 bases lay in between. The CDR3 consists of 15 residues. Here the CDR3 DNA reads TGTGCCAGTAGTATGAGGGAGGTGCGCCAAGAGACCCAGTACTTC. As protein: CASSMREVRQETQYF. Full variable domain (remainder filled in from reference TRBV19 and TRBJ2-5): DGGITQSPKYLFRKEGQNVTLSCEQNLNHDAMYWYRQDPGQGLRLIYYSQIVNDFQKGDIAEGYSVSREKKESFPLTVTSAQKNPTAFYLCASSMREVRQETQYFGPGTRLLVL.

The table lists this clonotype with many counts. The chain recombines TRBV19 with TRBJ1-1; D gene ambiguous. The germline gives CDR1 LNHDA, CDR2 SQIVND (reference sequence). Trimming removed 7 bases at V and 4 bases at J, with 13 bases between. The length of the CDR3 is 13 residues. CDR3 protein: CASIQTPGTEAFF. CDR3 bases: TGTGCCAGTATTCAGACACCGGGCACTGAAGCTTTCTTT.

This clonotype was seen more than once but under ten times. This chain joins TRBV29-1 and TRBJ2-5; D is possibly TRBD1 (6 bases). CDR3 length equals 16 residues. Trimming pared 1 base from V and 4 bases from J, leaving 19 bases between. CDR1 and CDR2 (germline): SQVTM, ANQGSEA. The CDR3 sequence: CSVEASHKGGPETQYF. In DNA form, the CDR3 reads TGCAGCGTTGAAGCTAGCCACAAAGGGGGTCCAGAGACCCAGTACTTC.

This clonotype was counted many times. V is TRBV7-2 and J is TRBJ1-1; 8 nucleotides agree with TRBD1. Germline CDR1 SGHTA, CDR2 FQGNSA. V shed 5 bases and J 3 bases; nucleotides not matched to a gene: 8. There are 15 residues in the CDR3. CDR3 in amino acids: CASSLPGGGYTEAFF. The CDR3 nucleotides read TGTGCCAGCAGCCTTCCAGGGGGCGGTTACACTGAAGCTTTCTTT.

Note on this clonotype: Being one base from a much bigger clone, this may be a read error. The rearrangement joins TRBV27 to TRBJ2-1, with D maybe TRBD2 (5 bases). V was trimmed by 8 bases and J by 10 bases, leaving 21 bases between them. The CDR3 is made up of 14 amino acids. Germline V gives CDR1 MNHEY, CDR2 SMNVEV (reference sequence). The CDR3 sequence: CASLPSWGAYEQFF. The DNA of the CDR3 is TGTGCCAGCCTCCCCAGTTGGGGAGCATACGAGCAGTTCTTC.

This clonotype has a count of ten or more. The chain has TRBV3-1 and TRBJ2-3; D remains ambiguous. There are 12 residues in the CDR3. The germline V gene encodes CDR1 LGHDT and CDR2 YNNKEL (reference sequence). The V end lost 3 bases, the J end lost 7 bases, and 8 bases lay between the germline ends. This CDR3 reads CASSQDVNTQYF. The DNA of the CDR3 is TGTGCCAGCAGCCAGGACGTGAATACGCAGTATTTT.

As to this clonotype: This may arise from a read error, as a much more abundant clone is one base away. The CDR3 does not end in the conserved phenylalanine or tryptophan, so this is likely a read error. This chain connects TRBV2 to TRBJ1-1, with 11 bases identical to TRBD1. The junction had 1 base not matched to a gene; V was cut back by 0 bases and J by 4 bases. The length of the CDR3 is 15 residues. Germline CDR1 and CDR2: SNHLY and FYNNEI. This chain's CDR3 is CASSEAGTGGTEAFL. The CDR3 DNA sequence: TGTGCCAGCAGTGAAGCCGGGACAGGGGGCACTGAAGCTTTCCTT.

In the case of this clonotype: A much larger clone sits a single nucleotide away, making a read error possible. This chain joins TRBV6-2 or TRBV6-3 and TRBJ1-2, with D unclear. The germline V gene encodes CDR1 MNHEY and CDR2 SVGEGT. V gave up 5 bases and J gave up 4 bases, with 14 bases separating them. The CDR3 spans 14 residues. The CDR3 DNA reads TGTGCCAGCAGTATCCGGAGTGCGACCTATGGCTACACCTTC. Translation gives CASSIRSATYGYTF.

In its sample, this clonotype was seen many times. The CDR3 sequence: CASSFVHSTGEAFF. The CDR3, as DNA: TGTGCCAGCAGTTTCGTGCACTCGACAGGGGAAGCTTTCTTT. The chain has TRBV6-1 and TRBJ1-1; TRBD1 aligns across 7 bases. The germline CDR1 and CDR2 sequences are MNHNS and SASEGT. This CDR3 comprises 14 residues. The trim removed 5 bases at V and 8 bases at J, leaving 11 bases unmatched.

This clonotype came up many times. V and J are TRBV6-2 or TRBV6-3 and TRBJ2-3; tentatively, D is TRBD1 (6 bases). Germline-derived CDR1 and CDR2 are MNHEY and SVGEGT. This CDR3 comprises 14 residues. Trimming took 2 bases from V and 4 from J, leaving 10 bases between them. CDR3 residues: CASSYVNRADTQYF. CDR3 nucleotides: TGTGCCAGCAGTTACGTTAACAGGGCAGATACGCAGTATTTT.

This clonotype has more than one count but fewer than ten. The chain recombines TRBV4-2 with TRBJ2-5; no firm D call. Trimming took off 4 bases at V and 3 bases at J, with 6 bases between the two ends. This CDR3 has 12 residues. Germline V gene sequence: CDR1 LGHNA, CDR2 YNFKEQ. CDR3 DNA sequence: TGTGCCAGCAGCCGGCCTGAAGAGACCCAGTACTTC. The encoded protein is CASSRPEETQYF.

This clonotype was picked up many times. This sequence joins TRBV27 and TRBJ2-5; D ambiguous. Germline V gene lookup returns CDR1 MNHEY and CDR2 SMNVEV (reference sequence). V was cut by 4 bases and J by 2 bases, with 11 bases left in between. The CDR3 spans 14 residues. The CDR3 loop reads CASSSGWLQETQYF. In DNA form, the CDR3 reads TGTGCCAGCAGTTCGGGTTGGCTTCAAGAGACCCAGTACTTC.

This clonotype was seen ten or more times. The CDR3 nucleotides are TGTGCCAGCAGCGGTCGACAGTGGAAGTATGGCTACACCTTC. Translation gives CASSGRQWKYGYTF. The rearrangement joins TRBV3-1 to TRBJ1-2; possible D gene TRBD1, 5 bases. This CDR3 spans 14 amino acids. Germline assignment: CDR1 LGHDT and CDR2 YNNKEL (reference sequence). Between the trimmed V and J ends, which lost 5 bases and 5 bases, there was a span of 15 bases.

In its sample, this clonotype was seen many times. V gene TRBV15 combines with J gene TRBJ1-2; TRBD1 aligns across 8 bases. V trimming: 0 bases; J trimming: 2 bases; junction bases outside the gene matches: 17. This CDR3 region has 20 residues. Germline V gene data show CDR1 as LNHNV and CDR2 as YYDKDF (reference sequence). The CDR3 reads CATSRDRVLGQEPRNYGYTF. The DNA for the CDR3 is TGTGCCACCAGCAGAGATCGAGTTTTGGGACAGGAACCGAGGAACTATGGCTACACCTTC.

This clonotype occurred many times. The genes are TRBV7-8 and TRBJ2-5; 12 positions match TRBD2. This CDR3 contains 16 residues. Germline loops: CDR1 SGHVS, CDR2 FQNEAQ. J lost 5 bases, V lost 4 bases, and 8 bases had no gene match. In DNA, the CDR3 is TGTGCCAGCAGCTCCACTAGCGGGGGGTCGGGGGAGACCCAGTACTTC. Protein: CASSSTSGGSGETQYF.

With respect to this clonotype: This may be a read error: a much more frequent sequence differs by one nucleotide. The chain combines TRBV28 with TRBJ2-7; D is uncertain. Germline loops: CDR1 MDHEN, CDR2 SYDVKM. The CDR3 covers 12 residues. Here the CDR3 reads CASSPNSHEQYF. The CDR3, as DNA: TGTGCCAGCAGCCCCAACTCCCACGAGCAGTACTTC.

In its sample, this clonotype was seen many times. This chain uses TRBV6-6 with TRBJ2-1; maybe TRBD1 (6 bases). The V gene's germline CDR1 is MNHNY and CDR2 SVGAGI (reference sequence). Trimming took off 2 bases at V and 10 bases at J, with 18 bases between the two ends. CDR3 size: 15 residues. The CDR3 sequence: CASSYGGGRGKEQFF. In nucleotides, the CDR3 is TGTGCCAGCAGTTACGGGGGCGGCCGGGGTAAAGAGCAGTTCTTC.

A word on this clonotype: A clone one base away is much larger, so this may be a read error. J is TRBJ1-2 and V is TRBV20-1; D gene ambiguous. The CDR3 loop spans 13 amino acids. Germline V CDR1 and CDR2: DFQATT, SNEGSKA (reference sequence). The CDR3 is CSASKGKADGYNF. The CDR3 DNA reads as TGCAGTGCTAGTAAGGGAAAAGCAGATGGCTACAACTTC.

The rearrangement uses TRBV12-3 or TRBV12-4 and TRBJ2-1; D gene unclear. Trimming took 1 base from V and 0 from J, leaving 10 bases between them. CDR3 length equals 16 residues. CDR3 in amino acids: CASSLVWGSSYNEQFF. CDR3 coding DNA: TGTGCCAGCAGTTTAGTCTGGGGAAGCTCCTACAATGAGCAGTTCTTC.